This entry is about one T cell receptor beta chain. Trimming took 1 base from V and 3 from J, leaving 14 bases between them. In germline, CDR1 is SGDLS, CDR2 YYNGEE. The CDR3 is made up of 15 amino acids. This record comes from a study of blood T cell repertoires in COVID-19. Looking at the study overall: Donors in the United States, Italy and Spain gave samples during acute or convalescent COVID-19. The cDNA or gDNA used as material had been derived from T cells, B-cell-depleted T cells, or PBMCs.

In the source study's methods: Amplification of reference gene primers was used by the study to estimate nucleated cell counts. Generated by immunoSEQ multiplex PCR, the TCRdb table keeps only in-frame clones and is missing some. The V and J calls and the clone size are those of that table, but D and trimming were determined from the DNA. The sample records 95,000 to 120,000 clones, 75% to 90% being singletons. The sample comprised peripheral blood. The chain combines TRBV9 with TRBJ2-7; D possibly corresponds to TRBD1 (5 bases). This clonotype originated in a woman aged 40 to 50 with acute or convalescent COVID-19. CDR3 DNA sequence: TGTGCCAGCAGCGTAACTGGCCAGGGTTACTACGAGCAGTACTTC. This encodes CASSVTGQGYYEQYF. The variable domain in full, with the rest retrieved from reference TRBV9 and TRBJ2-7, is DSGVTQTPKHLITATGQRVTLRCSPRSGDLSVYWYQQSLDQGLQFLIQYYNGEERAKGNILERFSAQQFPDLHSELNLSSLELGDSALYFCASSVTGQGYYEQYFGPGTRLTVT.